This T cell receptor (beta chain) was sequenced for a study of CD8 T cells in ankylosing spondylitis. Findings and caveats of the study: Reportedly, matched ankylosing spondylitis synovial fluid was significantly enriched for disease-linked clones. Disease-linked clones were found to be CD8+ and relatively rare in peripheral blood. Previously reported in reactive arthritis synovial fluid and blood were some of the motif variants. A motif of fewer than ten highly homologous TCR beta variants was seen as apparently characteristic of ankylosing spondylitis blood.

Trimming removed 0 bases at V and 8 bases at J, with 6 bases between. Germline V gene data show CDR1 as SGHRS and CDR2 as YFSETQ. This CDR3 region has 12 residues. In this sample, this clonotype turned up many times. Its antigen remains unknown. It was by quantitative 5'-RACE with molecular barcodes that TCR beta libraries were made. Each CDR3 protein gets one entry after TCRdb re-called the 5' RACE reads with MiXCR. The sample contains some 140,000 distinct CDR3 sequences, roughly a sixth of which appear only once. The V and J genes are TRBV5-1 and TRBJ2-1; D is ambiguous. The source of this sequence is a male donor with ankylosing spondylitis. Sequencing was performed on blood, either unsorted or a sorted T cell fraction (not recorded which). CDR3 in DNA: TGCGCCAGCAGCTTGGTTAGGGATGAGCAGTTCTTC. Translation gives CASSLVRDEQFF.